A selection of T cell receptor beta chains follows, all from one sample in a study of OX40 agonist ivuxolimab in advanced cancers. The protocol was immunoSEQ multiplex PCR, while the TCRdb copy is restricted to in-frame clones and leaves out a portion. The table lists 75,000 to 100,000 clones, 70% to 90% of them singletons. Sequencing was performed on CD4+ or CD8+ T cells sorted from blood, taken in a trial of the OX40 agonist ivuxolimab. All receptors come from an adult with an advanced solid tumor such as melanoma, head and neck, liver or kidney cancer. CDR3s include the opening cysteine and the closing phenylalanine or tryptophan. The D gene is left open where the match is weak. Some rows mark clone size as missing; the rest say once, few, many or name a class of expanded clone.

j_gene: TRBJ1-1
abundance: NA
d_gene: NA
v_gene: TRBV28
CDR3nt: TGTGCCAGCAGTGGACCCGGGACCCAGACCCCCCAAGCTTTCTTT
CDR3aa: CASSGPGTQTPQAFF

j_gene: TRBJ1-1
abundance: NA
d_gene: NA
v_gene: TRBV6-9
CDR3nt: TGTGCCAGCAGTTATTCCCAGGGAGCTTTCTTT
CDR3aa: CASSYSQGAFF

j_gene: TRBJ2-1
abundance: once
d_gene: NA
v_gene: TRBV7-3
CDR3nt: TGTGCCAGCAGCTCTTCGGACCGAGACAATGAGCAGTTCTTC
CDR3aa: CASSSSDRDNEQFF

j_gene: TRBJ1-2
abundance: NA
d_gene: NA
v_gene: TRBV10-3
CDR3nt: TGTGCCATCAGTGCCGACCGTTCCTATGGCTACACCTTC
CDR3aa: CAISADRSYGYTF

j_gene: TRBJ1-2
abundance: NA
d_gene: NA
v_gene: TRBV19
CDR3nt: TGTGCCAGTAGTGACAGAAACTATGGCTACACCTTC
CDR3aa: CASSDRNYGYTF

j_gene: TRBJ1-4
abundance: NA
d_gene: TRBD1
v_gene: TRBV7-9
CDR3nt: TGTGCCAGCAGCCCTCTACCGGGACAGGAAGAAAAACTGTTTTTT
CDR3aa: CASSPLPGQEEKLFF

j_gene: TRBJ1-1
abundance: NA
d_gene: NA
v_gene: TRBV19
CDR3nt: TGTGCCAGTAGTATAGATCCCCCGGACACGGCCACTGAAGCTTTCTTT
CDR3aa: CASSIDPPDTATEAFF

j_gene: TRBJ1-2
abundance: NA
d_gene: NA
v_gene: TRBV23-1
CDR3nt: TGCGCCAGCAGCCGAGTGGACTATGGCTACACCTTC
CDR3aa: CASSRVDYGYTF

j_gene: TRBJ2-3
abundance: few
d_gene: NA
v_gene: TRBV28
CDR3nt: TGTGCCAGCGCGGACAGTGCTAGCACAGATACGCAGTATTTT
CDR3aa: CASADSASTDTQYF

j_gene: TRBJ1-3
abundance: NA
d_gene: NA
v_gene: TRBV9
CDR3nt: TGTGCCAGCAGCGAGGGAGGGGGATCTTCTGGAAACACCATATATTTT
CDR3aa: CASSEGGGSSGNTIYF

j_gene: TRBJ2-7
abundance: NA
d_gene: TRBD1
v_gene: TRBV5-5
CDR3nt: TGTGCCAGCAGCCTTGCCGGGACAGGGTATTCCTACGAGCAGTACTTC
CDR3aa: CASSLAGTGYSYEQYF

j_gene: TRBJ2-5
abundance: NA
d_gene: TRBD2
v_gene: TRBV27
CDR3nt: TGTGCCAGCAGTTTAGGGATAGCGGGTGGTCGGGAGACCCAGTACTTC
CDR3aa: CASSLGIAGGRETQYF

j_gene: TRBJ2-5
abundance: NA
d_gene: TRBD2
v_gene: TRBV19
CDR3nt: TGTGCCAGTAGAGCGGGAGCGACCGGAGAGACCCAGTACTTC
CDR3aa: CASRAGATGETQYF

j_gene: TRBJ1-2
abundance: NA
d_gene: NA
v_gene: TRBV28
CDR3nt: TGTGCCAGCAGTCCTTGGACCGCGGATTTAGGGGGCTACACCTTC
CDR3aa: CASSPWTADLGGYTF

j_gene: TRBJ2-5
abundance: once
d_gene: NA
v_gene: TRBV7-9
CDR3nt: TGTGCCAGCGAAGAACAAGAGACCCAGTACTTC
CDR3aa: CASEEQETQYF

j_gene: TRBJ2-7
abundance: few
d_gene: NA
v_gene: TRBV2
CDR3nt: TGTGCCAGCAGTGGAGGGGCAGTCTACGAGCAGTACTTC
CDR3aa: CASSGGAVYEQYF

j_gene: TRBJ1-2
abundance: NA
d_gene: NA
v_gene: TRBV4-3
CDR3nt: TGCGCCAGCAGCCAAGAGCCCCCCTTCGGAGGCTACACCTTC
CDR3aa: CASSQEPPFGGYTF

j_gene: TRBJ2-2
abundance: NA
d_gene: NA
v_gene: TRBV9
CDR3nt: TGTGCCAGCAGCCCCTGGGCCGGGGAGCTGTTTTTT
CDR3aa: CASSPWAGELFF

j_gene: TRBJ2-7
abundance: NA
d_gene: NA
v_gene: TRBV19
CDR3nt: TGTGCCAGTAGTCCTAGCCGGATTACCTACGAGCAGTACTTC
CDR3aa: CASSPSRITYEQYF

j_gene: TRBJ2-5
abundance: NA
d_gene: TRBD2
v_gene: TRBV5-1
CDR3nt: TGCGCCAGCAGCCTGGGACTACACCAAGAGACCCAGTACTTC
CDR3aa: CASSLGLHQETQYF